This TCR beta chain was recovered during a study of T-cell memory formation after mild COVID-19. Study context: TCR clustering was largely donor specific.

General study points: Cross-reactive memory seemingly joined, as some responding clones were found in pre-infection memory. What remained unconfirmed was the SARS-CoV-2 specificity of second-wave clones peaking on day 37.

Germline V lookup: CDR1 DFQATT, CDR2 SNEGSKA (reference sequence). The V and J ends lost 1 base and 6 bases, in that order; junction bases with no gene match: 8. This CDR3 is built from 14 residues. From 5'RACE with constant-segment primers came TCR alpha and TCR beta cDNA libraries that carried sample barcodes and UMIs. TCRdb processed the 5' RACE reads anew with MiXCR; each CDR3 protein has one entry. The sample includes around 250,000 distinct CDR3 sequences, about a sixth of them seen just once. This clonotype was seen once. Its antigen is as yet unknown. The clonotype was recovered from a man between 18 and 35 years old who had mild COVID-19 (a few samples of this study predate the infection). Cell type and time point are not known. The chain employs TRBV20-1 and TRBJ1-1; TRBD1 matches at 7 bases. Specimen: PBMCs or a T cell subset sorted from them (not recorded which). CDR3 region: CSARASRGASEAFF. The CDR3 DNA sequence: TGCAGTGCTAGAGCGTCCAGGGGGGCATCTGAAGCTTTCTTT.